This T cell receptor beta chain was recovered during a study of T cell changes during pregnancy in multiple sclerosis. The germline V gene encodes CDR1 GTSNPN and CDR2 SVGIG (reference sequence). Trimming took off 0 bases at V and 5 bases at J, with 7 bases between the two ends. This CDR3 contains 13 residues. Profiling relied on immunoSEQ multiplex PCR, and the TCRdb table lists in-frame clones only, not all of them. The data contain some 46,000 clones, approximately 90% of them singletons. The chain has TRBV30 and TRBJ2-2; possible D gene TRBD2, 5 bases. The sample in question was CD4+ T cells from peripheral blood mononuclear cells, obtained after pregnancy. The sequence was collected from a female donor with multiple sclerosis, enrolled in a pregnancy study. As DNA, the CDR3 is TGTGCCTGGAGTGTACGAGGGACCGGGGAGCTGTTTTTT. Its protein product is CAWSVRGTGELFF.